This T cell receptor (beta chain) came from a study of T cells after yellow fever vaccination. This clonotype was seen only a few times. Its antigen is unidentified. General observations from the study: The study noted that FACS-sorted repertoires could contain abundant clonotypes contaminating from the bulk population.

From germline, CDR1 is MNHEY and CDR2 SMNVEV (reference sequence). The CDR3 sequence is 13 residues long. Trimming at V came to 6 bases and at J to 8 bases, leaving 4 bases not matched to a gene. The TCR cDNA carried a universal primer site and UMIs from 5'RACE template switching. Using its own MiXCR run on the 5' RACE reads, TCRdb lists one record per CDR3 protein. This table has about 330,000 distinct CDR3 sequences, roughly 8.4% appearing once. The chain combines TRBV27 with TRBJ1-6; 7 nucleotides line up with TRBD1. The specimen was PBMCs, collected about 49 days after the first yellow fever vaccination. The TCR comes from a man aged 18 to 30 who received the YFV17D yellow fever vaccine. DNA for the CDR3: TGTGCCAGCAGCCCAAGGGGGCATTCACCCCTCCACTTT. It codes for CASSPRGHSPLHF.